A single sample gave rise to the 2 T cell receptor beta chains below, sequenced in a study of monozygotic twins with inflammatory bowel disease. Using the 5' RACE reads, TCRdb records one entry per CDR3 protein without DNA. Its listing shows some 330,000 distinct CDR3 sequences. The material sequenced was blood. These receptors originate from a human donor with ulcerative colitis or Crohn's disease, or a healthy co-twin of an affected twin (not recorded which).

The V gene is TRBV5-1, the J gene TRBJ2-3; without DNA, the TCRdb call of TRBD2 cannot be checked. Looked up from germline, CDR1 is SGHRS and CDR2 is YFSETQ. This CDR3 is 16 amino acids long. The CDR3: CASSLEVAGGTDTQYF.

This sequence joins TRBV6-1 and TRBJ2-7; TCRdb gives TRBD2 as the D gene, but with no DNA this cannot be confirmed. CDR1 is MNHNS and CDR2 is SASEGT in the germline V gene. This CDR3 spans 16 amino acids. The CDR3 region is CATKTSGSAGLYEQYF.